The 22 T cell receptor beta chains below come from one sample, sequenced in a study of shared clonotypes between healthy human individuals (dated by TCRdb to 2019 to 2021). The library was prepared using the immunoSEQ multiplex PCR assay. TCRdb mirrors the immuneACCESS table, restricted to in-frame sequences. Some clones are absent from its copies; in checked studies, under half trace to an unresolved V gene, and the reason for the others is unknown. The sample table lists roughly 400,000 clones, 96% of them with a count of one. The ten largest clonotypes hold 0.32% of the sample. The sample taken for sequencing was memory CD8+ T cells sorted from blood. Reading the label with the study, this specimen's cell subset or site is: CD45RO+ cells pooled with CCR7-negative TemRA cells. The receptor set was obtained from a young man in good health.

Only one count was recorded for this clone. The chain is built from TRBV2 and TRBJ1-5, with TRBD1 as a possible D gene (6 bases). The CDR3 totals 14 residues. Trimming pared 3 bases from V and 7 bases from J, leaving 13 bases between. Germline CDR1 is SNHLY and CDR2 is FYNNEI. This chain's CDR3 is CASSDQGRLQPQHF. The CDR3, as DNA: TGTGCCAGCAGTGACCAGGGGCGCCTCCAGCCCCAGCATTTT.

This clone appeared a single time. CDR3 in amino acids: CASSSDNSPLHF. CDR3 bases: TGTGCCAGCAGCTCAGATAATTCACCCCTCCACTTT. The V call is TRBV5-6, the J call TRBJ1-6; D unclear. Trimming shortened V by 3 bases and J by 5 bases, and 3 bases separated the two germline ends. Germline assignment: CDR1 SGHDT and CDR2 YYEEEE. CDR3 size: 12 residues.

This rearrangement joins TRBV5-1 to TRBJ2-1; TRBD2 aligns across 8 bases. Germline V CDR1 and CDR2: SGHRS, YFSETQ. The CDR3 has 15 residues. With V trimmed by 2 bases and J by 2 bases, 3 bases remained unmatched. The CDR3 coding sequence is TGCGCCAGCAGCTTCCGCGGGAGGCCCTACAATGAGCAGTTCTTC. Translated: CASSFRGRPYNEQFF.

The gene calls are TRBV27 and TRBJ2-1, with 16 bases matching TRBD2. Unmatched junction bases numbered 4, after V lost 2 bases and J lost 3 bases. Germline assignment: CDR1 MNHEY and CDR2 SMNVEV (reference sequence). CDR3 length: 18 amino acids. The CDR3 DNA reads as TGTGCCAGCAGTTTAGGGACTAGCGGGAGGGCCAGCTACAATGAGCAGTTCTTC. Translated, it gives CASSLGTSGRASYNEQFF.

For this clone: Different DNA sequences within this sample yield the same CDR3. The chain joins TRBV28 to TRBJ2-7; D uncertain. The CDR3 is 11 amino acids. Germline CDR1 and CDR2: MDHEN and SYDVKM. V shed 3 bases and J shed 3 bases, with 3 bases lying between them. The CDR3 bases are TGTGCCAGCAGTTTGGTCTACGAGCAGTACTTC. It codes for CASSLVYEQYF.

The chain uses TRBV7-6 and TRBJ2-7, with D unclear. V dropped 2 bases and J dropped 0 bases, with 17 bases sitting between them. The CDR3 consists of 17 residues. Germline V gives CDR1 SGHVS, CDR2 FNYEAQ. CDR3 residues: CASSLRGRSSSSYEQYF. The DNA for the CDR3 is TGTGCCAGCAGCTTAAGAGGACGCTCTTCAAGCTCCTACGAGCAGTACTTC. Together with reference TRBV7-6 and TRBJ2-7, the CDR3 gives the full variable domain: GAGVSQSPRYKVTKRGQDVALRCDPISGHVSLYWYRQALGQGPEFLTYFNYEAQQDKSGLPNDRFSAERPEGSISTLTIQRTEQRDSAMYRCASSLRGRSSSSYEQYFGPGTRLTVT.

V and J are TRBV28 and TRBJ2-7, with a weak D call TRBD1 (5 bases). Germline loops: CDR1 MDHEN, CDR2 SYDVKM. Deletions cut 4 bases from V and 5 bases from J, with 6 bases between. This CDR3 is 11 amino acids long. As DNA, the CDR3 is TGTGCCAGCAGTTCCAGGGACGAGCAGTACTTC. This sequence encodes CASSSRDEQYF.

This chain links TRBV4-1 with TRBJ2-7; D perhaps matches TRBD2 (5 bases). Trimming stripped 6 bases from V and 2 bases from J, with 14 bases between. This CDR3 contains 14 residues. Germline lookup yields CDR1 MGHRA and CDR2 YSYEKL. The CDR3: CASSPGLAPYEQYF. The DNA for the CDR3 is TGCGCCAGCAGTCCCGGGCTAGCCCCCTACGAGCAGTACTTC.

In the case of this clone: The same CDR3 can be traced to other DNA sequences in this sample. The genes are TRBV28 and TRBJ2-2; the D is unclear. CDR3 length: 13 residues. V was trimmed by 2 bases and J by 2 bases, leaving 3 bases between them. The germline V gene encodes CDR1 MDHEN and CDR2 SYDVKM. As DNA, the CDR3 is TGTGCCAGCAGTTTAACAAACACCGGGGAGCTGTTTTTT. Translating it yields CASSLTNTGELFF.

The chain has TRBV11-2 and TRBJ2-7; the D is unclear. Germline assignment: CDR1 SGHAT and CDR2 FQNNGV. The CDR3 extends over 12 amino acids. The V gene lost 2 bases and the J gene lost 9 bases, with 11 bases spanning the gap. CDR3 residues: CASSLTSPGQYF. The CDR3 coding sequence is TGTGCCAGCAGCTTAACCAGCCCGGGGCAGTACTTC.

The gene calls are TRBV5-4 and TRBJ1-2; TRBD1 is a possible D gene (5 bases). Germline CDR1 is SGHNT and CDR2 is YYREEE (reference sequence). The CDR3 contains 14 residues. The germline V and J ends were trimmed by 6 bases and 6 bases, with 18 bases remaining between them. For the CDR3, the DNA is TGTGCCAGCAAGGTCCAGGGCGGCGGCGATGGCTACACCTTC. Encoded protein: CASKVQGGGDGYTF.

The rearrangement links TRBV7-9 to TRBJ2-1; D uncertain. This CDR3 contains 19 residues. Germline V lookup: CDR1 SEHNR, CDR2 FQNEAQ (reference sequence). V was pared by 3 bases and J by 0 bases, with 21 bases between. CDR3 region: CASSFVLWVKNSSYNEQFF. CDR3 sequence (DNA): TGTGCCAGCAGCTTTGTCCTTTGGGTCAAGAATAGCTCCTACAATGAGCAGTTCTTC.

The DNA for the CDR3 is TGTGCCAGTAGTATCCGTCGGATTAGCGGGCCCACCGGCTACAATGAGCAGTTCTTC. Its protein product is CASSIRRISGPTGYNEQFF. This rearrangement joins TRBV19 to TRBJ2-1; 7 bases map to TRBD2. Trimming cost V 3 bases and J 3 bases; bases outside gene matches: 17. Germline V CDR1 and CDR2: LNHDA, SQIVND (reference sequence). This CDR3 contains 19 residues.

In regard to this clone: Other DNA sequences in the sample encode the same CDR3. The rearrangement links TRBV5-4 to TRBJ2-1; no definite D call. The CDR3 covers 14 residues. Trimming shortened V by 1 base and J by 0 bases, and 5 bases separated the two germline ends. The germline gives CDR1 SGHNT, CDR2 YYREEE (reference sequence). CDR3 residues: CASSLTSSYNEQFF. The CDR3 DNA reads as TGTGCCAGCAGCTTGACGAGCTCCTACAATGAGCAGTTCTTC. The variable domain in full, completed from reference TRBV5-4 and TRBJ2-1, reads ETGVTQSPTHLIKTRGQQVTLRCSSQSGHNTVSWYQQALGQGPQFIFQYYREEENGRGNFPPRFSGLQFPNYSSELNVNALELDDSALYLCASSLTSSYNEQFFGPGTRLTVL.

The chain carries TRBV4-2 and TRBJ2-3, with 7 nucleotides matching TRBD2. CDR1 and CDR2 from the germline V gene are LGHNA and YNFKEQ. There are 17 residues in the CDR3. The trim removed 0 bases at V and 3 bases at J, leaving 9 bases unmatched. For the CDR3, the DNA is TGTGCCAGCAGCCAAGAAGGATGGCCTAGCGGAACAGATACGCAGTATTTT. Translated, it gives CASSQEGWPSGTDTQYF.

About this clone itself: At one boundary the junction diverges from the germline segment, which might be a read error. This rearrangement joins TRBV6-5 to TRBJ2-3; the match to TRBD2 covers 9 bases. CDR1 is MNHEY and CDR2 is SVGAGI in the germline V gene. This CDR3 contains 15 residues. The CDR3 sequence is CAGSWAGGPGDTQYF. CDR3 coding DNA: TGTGCCGGCAGCTGGGCGGGAGGGCCGGGGGATACGCAGTATTTT.

The rearrangement links TRBV28 to TRBJ2-7; tentatively, D is TRBD1 or TRBD2 (5 bases each). V was trimmed by 2 bases and J by 3 bases, leaving 11 bases between them. The CDR3 totals 14 residues. Per germline, CDR1 MDHEN and CDR2 SYDVKM. In DNA, the CDR3 is TGTGCCAGCAGTTTACGGGACCGATACTACGAGCAGTACTTC. Amino acid sequence: CASSLRDRYYEQYF. Drawing the rest from reference TRBV28 and TRBJ2-7, the complete variable domain is DVKVTQSSRYLVKRTGEKVFLECVQDMDHENMFWYRQDPGLGLRLIYFSYDVKMKEKGDIPEGYSVSREKKERFSLILESASTNQTSMYLCASSLRDRYYEQYFGPGTRLTVT.

This chain joins TRBV28 and TRBJ1-1, with D uncertain. V lost 6 bases and J lost 4, with 9 bases in between. The CDR3 is made up of 12 amino acids. Per germline, CDR1 MDHEN and CDR2 SYDVKM. This CDR3 is CASRELGTEAFF. CDR3 coding DNA: TGTGCCAGCAGAGAATTGGGCACTGAAGCTTTCTTT.

The rearrangement joins TRBV7-9 to TRBJ2-7; 7 nucleotides align to TRBD1. The V gene's germline CDR1 is SEHNR and CDR2 FQNEAQ (reference sequence). V lost 1 base to trimming and J lost 0 bases; unmatched junction nucleotides: 6. The CDR3 is 16 amino acids. For the CDR3, the DNA is TGTGCCAGCAGCTTAGTAGGACAGGACTCCTCCTACGAGCAGTACTTC. Encoded protein: CASSLVGQDSSYEQYF.

The genes are TRBV18 and TRBJ1-1, with D uncertain. Trimming removed 6 bases from V and 1 base from J, with 12 bases in between. This CDR3 comprises 14 residues. Germline CDR1 is KGHSH and CDR2 is LQKENI. CDR3 protein: CASSPFDGNTEAFF. Here the CDR3 DNA reads TGTGCCAGCTCCCCGTTCGACGGGAACACTGAAGCTTTCTTT. Drawing the rest from reference TRBV18 and TRBJ1-1, the complete variable domain is NAGVMQNPRHLVRRRGQEARLRCSPMKGHSHVYWYRQLPEEGLKFMVYLQKENIIDESGMPKERFSAEFPKEGPSILRIQQVVRGDSAAYFCASSPFDGNTEAFFGQGTRLTVV.

The V gene is TRBV6-6, the J gene TRBJ2-2; unclear D gene. CDR1 and CDR2 (germline): MNHNY, SVGAGI (reference sequence). Trimming took 5 bases from V and 5 from J, leaving 6 bases between them. The CDR3 spans 12 residues. CDR3 residues: CASSHHTGELFF. The DNA for the CDR3 is TGTGCCAGCAGTCACCATACCGGGGAGCTGTTTTTT.

This rearrangement joins TRBV7-2 to TRBJ2-7; 7 bases agree with TRBD1. This CDR3 has 15 residues. Germline V lookup: CDR1 SGHTA, CDR2 FQGNSA. After removal of 5 bases from V and 1 base from J, the junction contained 8 bases not matched to a gene. CDR3 bases: TGTGCCAGCAGCCGACAGGGCACCACTTCCTACGAGCAGTACTTC. This codes for CASSRQGTTSYEQYF. The full variable domain, rest sourced from reference TRBV7-2 and TRBJ2-7, is GAGVSQSPSNKVTEKGKDVELRCDPISGHTALYWYRQSLGQGLEFLIYFQGNSAPDKSGLPSDRFSAERTGGSVSTLTIQRTQQEDSAVYLCASSRQGTTSYEQYFGPGTRLTVT.